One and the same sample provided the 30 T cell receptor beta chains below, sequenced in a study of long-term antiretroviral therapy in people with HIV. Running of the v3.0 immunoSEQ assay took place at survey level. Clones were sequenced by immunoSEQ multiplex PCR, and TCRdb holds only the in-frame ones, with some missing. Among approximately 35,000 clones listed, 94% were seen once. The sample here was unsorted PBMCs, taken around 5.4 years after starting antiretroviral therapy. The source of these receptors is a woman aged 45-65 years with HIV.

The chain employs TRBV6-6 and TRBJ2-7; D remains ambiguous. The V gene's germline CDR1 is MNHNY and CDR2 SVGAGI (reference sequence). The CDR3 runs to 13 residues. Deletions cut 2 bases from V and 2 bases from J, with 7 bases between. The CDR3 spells CASSYTPTYEQYF. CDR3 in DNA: TGTGCCAGCAGTTACACCCCGACCTACGAGCAGTACTTC.

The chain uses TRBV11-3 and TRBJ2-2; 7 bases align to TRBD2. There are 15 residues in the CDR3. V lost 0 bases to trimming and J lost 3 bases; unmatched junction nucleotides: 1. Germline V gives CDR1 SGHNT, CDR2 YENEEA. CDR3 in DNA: TGTGCCAGCAGCTTAGAGGGAGGGGACACCGGGGAGCTGTTTTTT. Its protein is CASSLEGGDTGELFF.

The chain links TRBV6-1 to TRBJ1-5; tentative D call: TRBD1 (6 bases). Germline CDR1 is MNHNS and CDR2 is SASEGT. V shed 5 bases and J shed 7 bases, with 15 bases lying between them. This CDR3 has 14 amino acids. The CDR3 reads CASSIRGHGQPQHF. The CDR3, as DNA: TGTGCCAGCAGTATCAGGGGTCATGGGCAGCCCCAGCATTTT.

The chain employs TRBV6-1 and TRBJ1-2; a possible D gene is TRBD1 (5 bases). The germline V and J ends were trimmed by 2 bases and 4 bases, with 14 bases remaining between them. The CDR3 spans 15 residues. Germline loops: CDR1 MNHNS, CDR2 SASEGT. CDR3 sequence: CASSETGQGLYGYTF. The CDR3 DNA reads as TGTGCCAGCAGTGAAACCGGGCAGGGTCTCTATGGCTACACCTTC.

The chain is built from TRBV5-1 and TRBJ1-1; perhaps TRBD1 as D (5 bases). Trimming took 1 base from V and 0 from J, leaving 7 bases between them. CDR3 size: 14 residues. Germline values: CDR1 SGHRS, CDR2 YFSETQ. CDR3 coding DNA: TGCGCCAGCAGCTTGACGGGGCTGAACACTGAAGCTTTCTTT. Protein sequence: CASSLTGLNTEAFF.

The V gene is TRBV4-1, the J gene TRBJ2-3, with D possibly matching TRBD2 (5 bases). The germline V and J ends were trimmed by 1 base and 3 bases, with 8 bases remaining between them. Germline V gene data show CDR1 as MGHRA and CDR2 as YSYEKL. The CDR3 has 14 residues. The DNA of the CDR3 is TGCGCCAGCAGCCAAGCGTCGGGAACAGATACGCAGTATTTT. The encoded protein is CASSQASGTDTQYF.

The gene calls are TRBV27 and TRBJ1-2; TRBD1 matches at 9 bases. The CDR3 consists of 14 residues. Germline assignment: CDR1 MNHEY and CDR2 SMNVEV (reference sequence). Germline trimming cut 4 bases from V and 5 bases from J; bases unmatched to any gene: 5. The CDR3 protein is CASSSGQGYYGYTF. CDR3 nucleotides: TGTGCCAGCAGTTCGGGACAGGGCTATTATGGCTACACCTTC.

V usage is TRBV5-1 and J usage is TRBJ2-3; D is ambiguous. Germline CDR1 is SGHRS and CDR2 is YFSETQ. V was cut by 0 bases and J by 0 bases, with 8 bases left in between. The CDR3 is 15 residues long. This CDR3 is CASSLDNHSTDTQYF. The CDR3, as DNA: TGCGCCAGCAGCTTGGACAACCATAGCACAGATACGCAGTATTTT.

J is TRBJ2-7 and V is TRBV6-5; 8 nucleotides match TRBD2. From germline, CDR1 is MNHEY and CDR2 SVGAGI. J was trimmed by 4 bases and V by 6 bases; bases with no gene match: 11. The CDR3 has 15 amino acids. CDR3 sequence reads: CASSVLGGARYEQYF. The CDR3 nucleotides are TGTGCCAGCAGCGTCCTCGGGGGGGCTCGGTACGAGCAGTACTTC.

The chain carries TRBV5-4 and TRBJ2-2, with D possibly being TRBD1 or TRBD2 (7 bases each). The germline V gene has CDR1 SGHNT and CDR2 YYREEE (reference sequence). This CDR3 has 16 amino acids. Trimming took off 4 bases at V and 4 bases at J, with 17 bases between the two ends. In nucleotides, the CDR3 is TGTGCCAGCAGCGGGGCGTCAGGGGGGGTCACCGGGGAGCTGTTTTTT. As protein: CASSGASGGVTGELFF.

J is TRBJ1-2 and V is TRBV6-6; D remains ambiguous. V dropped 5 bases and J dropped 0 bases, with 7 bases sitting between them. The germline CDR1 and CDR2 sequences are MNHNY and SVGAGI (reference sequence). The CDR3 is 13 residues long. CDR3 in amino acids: CASSLDPNYGYTF. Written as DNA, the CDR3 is TGTGCCAGCAGTCTGGATCCTAACTATGGCTACACCTTC.

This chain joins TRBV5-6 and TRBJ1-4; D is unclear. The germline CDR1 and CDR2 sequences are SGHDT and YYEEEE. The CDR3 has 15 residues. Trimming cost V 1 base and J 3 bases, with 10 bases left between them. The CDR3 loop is CASSLQGISNEKLFF. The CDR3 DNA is TGTGCCAGCAGCTTGCAAGGGATATCTAATGAAAAACTGTTTTTT.

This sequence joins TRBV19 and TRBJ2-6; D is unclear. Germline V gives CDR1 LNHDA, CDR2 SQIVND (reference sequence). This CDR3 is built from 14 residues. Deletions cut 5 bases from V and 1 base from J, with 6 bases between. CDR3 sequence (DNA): TGTGCCAGTAGTGGCTTATCTGGGGCCAACGTCCTGACTTTC. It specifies CASSGLSGANVLTF.

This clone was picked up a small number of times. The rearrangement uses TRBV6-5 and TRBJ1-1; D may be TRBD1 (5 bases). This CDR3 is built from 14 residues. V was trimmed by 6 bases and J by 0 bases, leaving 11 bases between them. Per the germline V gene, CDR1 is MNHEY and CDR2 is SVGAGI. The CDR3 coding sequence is TGTGCCAGCAGCGAAGCAGGGATGAACACTGAAGCTTTCTTT. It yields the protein CASSEAGMNTEAFF.

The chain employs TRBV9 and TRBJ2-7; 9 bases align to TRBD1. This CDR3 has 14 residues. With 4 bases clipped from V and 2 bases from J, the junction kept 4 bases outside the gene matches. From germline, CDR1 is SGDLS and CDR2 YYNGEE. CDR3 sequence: CASSPRDRAYEQYF. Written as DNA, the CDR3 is TGTGCCAGCAGCCCCCGGGACAGGGCCTACGAGCAGTACTTC.

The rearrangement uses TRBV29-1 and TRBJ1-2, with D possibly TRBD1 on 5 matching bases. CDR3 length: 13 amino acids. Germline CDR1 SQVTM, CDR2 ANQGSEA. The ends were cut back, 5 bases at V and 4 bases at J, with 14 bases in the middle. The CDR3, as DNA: TGCAGCGTTAGCCTCGGGGGTAGCTATGGCTACACCTTC. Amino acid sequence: CSVSLGGSYGYTF.

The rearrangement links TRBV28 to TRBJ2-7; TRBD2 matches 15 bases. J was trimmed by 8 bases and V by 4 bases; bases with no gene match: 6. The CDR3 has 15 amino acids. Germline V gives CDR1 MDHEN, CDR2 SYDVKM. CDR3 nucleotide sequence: TGTGCCAGCAGTTATGGACTAGCGGGGGGGTCGCAGCAGTACTTC. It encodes CASSYGLAGGSQQYF.

The CDR3 DNA follows: TGTGCCAGCAGCTTCAGGGGTTCGGAGACCCAGTACTTC. This translates into CASSFRGSETQYF. The V and J genes are TRBV5-4 and TRBJ2-5; D may be TRBD1 (6 bases). This CDR3 has 13 amino acids. With 2 bases removed from V and 5 bases from J, the gap between germline ends came to 10 bases. Per germline, CDR1 SGHNT and CDR2 YYREEE (reference sequence).

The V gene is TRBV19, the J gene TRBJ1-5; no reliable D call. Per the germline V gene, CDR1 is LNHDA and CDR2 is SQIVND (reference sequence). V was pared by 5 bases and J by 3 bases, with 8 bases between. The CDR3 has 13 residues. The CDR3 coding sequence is TGTGCCAGTAGTCCCGTTCCCAATCAGCCCCAGCATTTT. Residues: CASSPVPNQPQHF.

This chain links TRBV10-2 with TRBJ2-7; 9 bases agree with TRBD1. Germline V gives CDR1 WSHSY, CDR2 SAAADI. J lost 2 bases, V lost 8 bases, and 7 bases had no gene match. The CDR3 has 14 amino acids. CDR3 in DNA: TGCGCCAGCCGGTCCGGGACAGGGCCCTACGAGCAGTACTTC. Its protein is CASRSGTGPYEQYF.

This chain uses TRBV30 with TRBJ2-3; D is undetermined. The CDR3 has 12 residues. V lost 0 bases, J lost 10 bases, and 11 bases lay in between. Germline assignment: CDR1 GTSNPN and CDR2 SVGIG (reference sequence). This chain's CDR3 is CAWSVKGGPQYF. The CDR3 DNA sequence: TGTGCCTGGAGTGTCAAGGGTGGCCCGCAGTATTTT.

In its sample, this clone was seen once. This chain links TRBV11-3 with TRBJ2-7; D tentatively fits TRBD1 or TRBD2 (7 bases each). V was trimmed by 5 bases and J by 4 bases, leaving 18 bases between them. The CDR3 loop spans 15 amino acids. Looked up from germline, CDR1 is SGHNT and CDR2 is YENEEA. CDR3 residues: CASSLGGGGRYEQYF. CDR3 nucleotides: TGTGCCAGCAGCCTAGGGGGCGGGGGCCGATACGAGCAGTACTTC.

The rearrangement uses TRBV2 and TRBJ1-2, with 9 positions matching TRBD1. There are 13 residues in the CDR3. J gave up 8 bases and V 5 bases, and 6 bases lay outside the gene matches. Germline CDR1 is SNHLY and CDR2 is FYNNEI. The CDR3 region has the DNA TGTGCCAGCAGTCCCGACAGGGGGGTAGGCTACACCTTC. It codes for CASSPDRGVGYTF.

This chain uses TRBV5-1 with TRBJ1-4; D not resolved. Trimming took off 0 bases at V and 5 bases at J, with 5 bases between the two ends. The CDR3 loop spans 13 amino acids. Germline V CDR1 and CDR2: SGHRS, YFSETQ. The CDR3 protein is CASSLVPNEKLFF. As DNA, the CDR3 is TGCGCCAGCAGCTTGGTCCCGAATGAAAAACTGTTTTTT.

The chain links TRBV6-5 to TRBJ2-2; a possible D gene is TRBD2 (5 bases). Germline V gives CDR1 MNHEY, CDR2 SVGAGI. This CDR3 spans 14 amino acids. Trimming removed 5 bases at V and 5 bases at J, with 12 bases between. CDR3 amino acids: CASSTRGLTGELFF. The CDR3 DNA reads TGTGCCAGCAGTACCAGAGGGCTTACCGGGGAGCTGTTTTTT.

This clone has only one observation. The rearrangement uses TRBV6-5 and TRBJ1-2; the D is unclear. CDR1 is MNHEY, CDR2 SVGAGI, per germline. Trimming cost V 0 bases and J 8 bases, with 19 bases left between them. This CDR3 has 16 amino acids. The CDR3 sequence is CASSYSSARIAVGYTF. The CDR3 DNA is TGTGCCAGCAGTTACTCTTCCGCCCGAATCGCCGTGGGCTACACCTTC.

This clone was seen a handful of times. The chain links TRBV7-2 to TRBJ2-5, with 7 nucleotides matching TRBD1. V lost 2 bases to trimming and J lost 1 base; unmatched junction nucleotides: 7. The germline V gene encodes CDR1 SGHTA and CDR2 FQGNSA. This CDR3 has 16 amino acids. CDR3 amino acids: CASSLSSGTAQETQYF. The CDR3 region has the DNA TGTGCCAGCAGCTTAAGCTCCGGGACAGCCCAAGAGACCCAGTACTTC.

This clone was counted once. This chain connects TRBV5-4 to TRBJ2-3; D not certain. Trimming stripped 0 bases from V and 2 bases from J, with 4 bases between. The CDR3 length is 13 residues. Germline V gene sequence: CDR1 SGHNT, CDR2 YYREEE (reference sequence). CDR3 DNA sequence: TGTGCCAGCAGCTTGGACGTCACAGATACGCAGTATTTT. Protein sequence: CASSLDVTDTQYF.

CDR3 coding DNA: TGTGCTAGTGTCGCCGGGACAGTCGTCCAAGAGACCCAGTACTTC. Translation gives CASVAGTVVQETQYF. The V gene is TRBV12-5, the J gene TRBJ2-5, with 7 bases that match TRBD1. Trimming removed 7 bases from V and 1 base from J; junction bases left unmatched: 9. This CDR3 is 15 amino acids long. Germline V gives CDR1 LGHNT, CDR2 FRNRAP.

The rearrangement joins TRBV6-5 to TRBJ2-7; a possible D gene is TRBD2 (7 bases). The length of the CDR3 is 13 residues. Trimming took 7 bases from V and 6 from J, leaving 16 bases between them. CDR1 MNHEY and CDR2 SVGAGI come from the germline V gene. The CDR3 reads CASKGGLISEQYF. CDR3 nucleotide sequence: TGTGCCAGCAAGGGGGGGCTAATTTCCGAGCAGTACTTC.